The 21 T cell receptor beta chains listed next were all sequenced from one sample in a study of T cell repertoires in cytomegalovirus infection. TCRdb independently ran MiXCR on the reads; one entry per CDR3 protein. The sample has roughly 90,000 distinct CDR3 sequences; 20% to 30% are singletons. Their specific antigens are unknown. The sequenced sample was CD8+ T cells from cultured PBMCs, obtained from culture after CMV antigen stimulation. The source of these receptors is a human donor in good health (CMV status not recorded). Some clones in this sample may be carry-over from other donors' samples.

There are a few counts of this clonotype. V gene TRBV7-2 combines with J gene TRBJ2-1, with TRBD2 matching 7 bases. The CDR3 is 17 amino acids. Germline V gives CDR1 SGHTA, CDR2 FQGNSA. J was trimmed by 7 bases and V by 0 bases; bases with no gene match: 12. CDR3 nucleotide sequence: TGTGCCAGCAGCTTAGCGCTAGAGACTAGCCCTCTTAATGAGCAGTTCTTC. Residues: CASSLALETSPLNEQFF.

This clonotype was recorded at least ten times. The chain uses TRBV7-6 and TRBJ2-3; D not resolved. The CDR3 runs 15 residues. Trimming took off 2 bases at V and 0 bases at J, with 9 bases between the two ends. Germline CDR1 reads SGHVS; CDR2 reads FNYEAQ. The CDR3 sequence: CASSLQVASTDTQYF. For the CDR3, the DNA is TGTGCCAGCAGCTTACAGGTAGCTAGCACAGATACGCAGTATTTT.

This clonotype has at least ten counts. This chain links TRBV7-8 with TRBJ1-1, with a tentative D call TRBD1 (6 bases). CDR1 and CDR2 from the germline V gene are SGHVS and FQNEAQ. V lost 4 bases and J lost 3, with 15 bases in between. This CDR3 spans 15 amino acids. CDR3 sequence: CASSSRDTSYTEAFF. The CDR3 DNA reads TGTGCCAGCAGCTCCCGGGACACCTCTTACACTGAAGCTTTCTTT. Based on the CDR3 plus reference TRBV7-8 and TRBJ1-1, the full variable domain is GAGVSQSPRYKVAKRGQDVALRCDPISGHVSLFWYQQALGQGPEFLTYFQNEAQLDKSGLPSDRFFAERPEGSVSTLKIQRTQQEDSAVYLCASSSRDTSYTEAFFGQGTRLTVV.

This clonotype was observed many times. The V gene is TRBV7-2, the J gene TRBJ2-3; no clear D gene. V was cut by 3 bases and J by 2 bases, with 15 bases left in between. The CDR3 loop spans 16 amino acids. Germline CDR1 reads SGHTA; CDR2 reads FQGNSA. This CDR3 is CASSFPINDPTDTQYF. The DNA for the CDR3 is TGTGCCAGCAGCTTTCCTATCAACGACCCCACAGATACGCAGTATTTT.

The rearrangement links TRBV7-2 to TRBJ1-4, with D maybe TRBD1 (5 bases). CDR1 and CDR2 from the germline V gene are SGHTA and FQGNSA. The CDR3 sequence is 15 residues long. Deletions cut 4 bases from V and 8 bases from J, with 17 bases between. This CDR3 is CASSSRGEGGEKLFF. The CDR3 DNA reads TGTGCCAGCAGCTCCCGGGGGGAGGGAGGGGAAAAACTGTTTTTT.

Ten or more counts support this clonotype. This chain connects TRBV7-2 to TRBJ2-5, with D possibly being TRBD2 (6 bases). Trimming removed 7 bases at V and 5 bases at J, with 23 bases between. This CDR3 is 16 amino acids long. CDR1 is SGHTA, CDR2 FQGNSA, per germline. Written as DNA, the CDR3 is TGTGCCAGCACCAATGACGGGGTTGGGACTCGGGAGACCCAGTACTTC. Its translation is CASTNDGVGTRETQYF.

J is TRBJ2-2 and V is TRBV27; the D is unclear. CDR1 and CDR2 (germline): MNHEY, SMNVEV (reference sequence). The CDR3 is made up of 12 amino acids. Trimming left V 4 bases short and J 4 bases short, with 4 bases between. The CDR3 region is CASSWATGELFF. Here the CDR3 DNA reads TGTGCCAGCAGTTGGGCCACCGGGGAGCTGTTTTTT.

Worth noting for this clonotype: A much more abundant neighbour one base away suggests this may be a read error. The gene calls are TRBV7-3 and TRBJ1-1, with 11 positions matching TRBD1. The CDR3 extends over 17 amino acids. Germline trimming cut 4 bases from V and 5 bases from J; bases unmatched to any gene: 12. The germline V gene has CDR1 SGHTA and CDR2 FQGTGA. The CDR3 region is CASSSGQGASFVTEAFF. Written as DNA, the CDR3 is TGTGCCAGCAGCTCAGGACAGGGGGCATCGTTCGTAACTGAAGCTTTCTTT.

This clonotype came up many times. V usage is TRBV2 and J usage is TRBJ2-3; a possible D gene is TRBD1 (6 bases). Germline V gene data show CDR1 as SNHLY and CDR2 as FYNNEI. The CDR3 runs to 15 residues. Trimming shortened V by 2 bases and J by 4 bases, and 13 bases separated the two germline ends. The CDR3 DNA reads as TGTGCCAGCAGTGAAAGAAGCAGGGGAGCAGATACGCAGTATTTT. This translates into CASSERSRGADTQYF.

The chain carries TRBV20-1 and TRBJ2-7; either TRBD1 or TRBD2 may supply D (5 bases each). The V end lost 5 bases, the J end lost 6 bases, and 26 bases lay between the germline ends. The CDR3 is 16 residues long. Germline V gene data show CDR1 as DFQATT and CDR2 as SNEGSKA (reference sequence). The CDR3 loop is CSAPSPSGTLFPEQYF. The CDR3 nucleotides read TGCAGTGCTCCAAGTCCATCCGGGACCCTTTTTCCCGAGCAGTACTTC.

The chain joins TRBV7-9 to TRBJ2-7; a possible D gene is TRBD1 (5 bases). Germline CDR1 SEHNR, CDR2 FQNEAQ (reference sequence). V gave up 7 bases and J gave up 6 bases, with 16 bases separating them. CDR3 length equals 13 residues. CDR3 amino acids: CASNTPQGREQYF. The DNA for the CDR3 is TGTGCCAGCAACACCCCCCAGGGTCGCGAGCAGTACTTC.

V usage is TRBV10-2 and J usage is TRBJ2-7; the D is unclear. CDR1 WSHSY and CDR2 SAAADI come from the germline V gene. Trimming left V 8 bases short and J 1 base short, with 6 bases between. This CDR3 contains 11 residues. CDR3 loop: CASADSYEQYF. CDR3 DNA sequence: TGCGCCAGCGCCGATTCCTACGAGCAGTACTTC.

In its sample, this clonotype is medium-sized. The chain carries TRBV4-3 and TRBJ1-4; 8 bases agree with TRBD1. CDR1 is LGHNA, CDR2 YSLEER, per germline. CDR3 length: 17 residues. V gave up 1 base and J gave up 3 bases; unmatched junction bases: 7. This CDR3 is CASSQGTGRGSNEKLFF. The CDR3 coding sequence is TGCGCCAGCAGCCAAGGGACAGGGAGGGGTTCTAATGAAAAACTGTTTTTT.

This clonotype was seen more than once but under ten times. The V call is TRBV6-2 or TRBV6-3, the J call TRBJ2-3, with a weak D call TRBD1 (6 bases). The CDR3 length is 16 residues. V dropped 5 bases and J dropped 2 bases, with 17 bases sitting between them. Germline V gives CDR1 MNHEY, CDR2 SVGEGT. As DNA, the CDR3 is TGTGCCAGCAGTACCCTAGGGGGACGGTACACAGATACGCAGTATTTT. It is translated as CASSTLGGRYTDTQYF.

At least ten counts were recorded for this clonotype. V and J are TRBV7-3 and TRBJ2-7; D remains unclear. The CDR3 consists of 13 residues. The V gene lost 5 bases and the J gene lost 3 bases, with 11 bases spanning the gap. Per the germline V gene, CDR1 is SGHTA and CDR2 is FQGTGA. This CDR3 reads CASSPNTNYEQYF. DNA of the CDR3: TGTGCCAGCAGCCCTAACACAAACTACGAGCAGTACTTC.

The rearrangement joins TRBV11-2 to TRBJ1-2, with D unclear. Germline V lookup: CDR1 SGHAT, CDR2 FQNNGV. This CDR3 is built from 13 residues. V was trimmed by 2 bases and J by 4 bases, leaving 8 bases between them. The chain's CDR3 is CASSLPQLYGYTF. For the CDR3, the DNA is TGTGCCAGCAGCTTACCACAGCTCTATGGCTACACCTTC.

This rearrangement joins TRBV7-9 to TRBJ2-6, with D perhaps matching TRBD1 (6 bases). CDR1 SEHNR and CDR2 FQNEAQ come from the germline V gene (reference sequence). Trimming removed 4 bases at V and 4 bases at J, with 20 bases between. This CDR3 contains 18 residues. CDR3 nucleotide sequence: TGTGCCAGCAGCTCGATCCGACAGGAACTACGAGGGGCCAACGTCCTGACTTTC. Translated, it gives CASSSIRQELRGANVLTF.

This clonotype was counted ten times or more. The V call is TRBV6-5, the J call TRBJ2-1, with unresolved D. The CDR3 has 16 amino acids. CDR1 is MNHEY and CDR2 is SVGAGI in the germline V gene. Deletions cut 2 bases from V and 2 bases from J, with 13 bases between. The CDR3 region is CASSYQTRAPYNEQFF. CDR3 nucleotide sequence: TGTGCCAGCAGTTACCAGACCAGAGCTCCCTACAATGAGCAGTTCTTC.

The chain links TRBV7-6 to TRBJ2-3, with no clear D. Between the trimmed V and J ends, which lost 5 bases and 6 bases, there was a span of 12 bases. The CDR3 extends over 13 amino acids. The germline CDR1 and CDR2 sequences are SGHVS and FNYEAQ. For the CDR3, the DNA is TGTGCCAGCAGCCCAGAGATCGGGGATACGCAGTATTTT. Residues: CASSPEIGDTQYF.

The chain is built from TRBV20-1 and TRBJ1-2, with 8 nucleotides matching TRBD1. The CDR3 runs 14 residues. Germline loops: CDR1 DFQATT, CDR2 SNEGSKA (reference sequence). Trimming removed 3 bases from V and 7 bases from J; junction bases left unmatched: 10. CDR3 bases: TGCAGTGCTAGGGGGACAGGACCCGGGGGTGGCTACACCTTC. Its translation: CSARGTGPGGGYTF.

The chain uses TRBV11-2 and TRBJ2-1, with unresolved D. Trimming took 4 bases from V and 8 from J, leaving 15 bases between them. From germline, CDR1 is SGHAT and CDR2 FQNNGV. The CDR3 length is 14 residues. The CDR3 DNA sequence: TGTGCCAGCAGCTCCCCTGGACCGCGGCATGAGCAGTTCTTC. Translation: CASSSPGPRHEQFF. Filled out from reference TRBV11-2 and TRBJ2-1, the complete variable domain reads EAGVAQSPRYKIIEKRQSVAFWCNPISGHATLYWYQQILGQGPKLLIQFQNNGVVDDSQLPKDRFSAERLKGVDSTLKIQPAKLEDSAVYLCASSSPGPRHEQFFGPGTRLTVL.